The sequence of this TCR beta chain was determined in a study of cytomegalovirus exposure and HLA in healthy donors. 60 Vbeta and 13 Jbeta primers were used in PCR. Produced via immunoSEQ multiplex PCR; TCRdb's table is partial and in-frame only. The data show about 150,000 clones, about 70% seen once. The V end lost 4 bases, the J end lost 6 bases, and 15 bases lay between the germline ends. In germline, CDR1 is SNHLY, CDR2 FYNNEI. The CDR3 length is 15 residues. The TCR sequence derives from a young man in good health and CMV-seronegative. The chain employs TRBV2 and TRBJ2-2; D possibly corresponds to TRBD1 (6 bases). What was sequenced was PBMCs. The CDR3 DNA reads as TGTGCCAGCAGTGCAGGGGCAGTTTCTCCCGGGGAGCTGTTTTTT. It specifies CASSAGAVSPGELFF.